These 17 T cell receptor beta chains originate from one sample sequenced in a study of shared clonotypes between healthy human individuals. The data were produced by immunoSEQ multiplex PCR, yet TCRdb's version contains in-frame clones alone and is incomplete. The sample has approximately 740,000 clones; roughly 70% are singletons. The sequenced sample was memory CD4+ T cells sorted from blood. Indicated subset: CD45RA-negative fraction. The receptors come from a woman between 25 and 40 years old in good health.

This clone was counted only a few times. This chain connects TRBV23-1 to TRBJ2-5; D might be TRBD2 (6 bases). TRBV23-1 is noted as an ORF with a role that remains uncertain. This CDR3 has 15 amino acids. Trimming took 2 bases from V and 4 from J, leaving 14 bases between them. The CDR3: CASSQGSGPGETQYF. As DNA, the CDR3 is TGCGCCAGCAGTCAAGGAAGCGGGCCGGGAGAGACCCAGTACTTC.

In this sample, this clone turned up once. The V call is TRBV6-1, the J call TRBJ1-1; no clear D gene. There are 16 residues in the CDR3. Germline V gene data show CDR1 as MNHNS and CDR2 as SASEGT. V dropped 1 base and J dropped 0 bases, with 12 bases sitting between them. The CDR3 region is CASSEVGGLMNTEAFF. CDR3 DNA sequence: TGTGCCAGCAGTGAAGTGGGCGGGTTGATGAACACTGAAGCTTTCTTT.

This chain uses TRBV2 with TRBJ2-1; 13 positions match TRBD2. Germline V gives CDR1 SNHLY, CDR2 FYNNEI. V gave up 1 base and J gave up 6 bases; unmatched junction bases: 0. This CDR3 has 15 amino acids. The DNA for the CDR3 is TGTGCCAGCAGTGAAGGGACTAGCGGGAGCAATGAGCAGTTCTTC. Translating gives CASSEGTSGSNEQFF.

The rearrangement uses TRBV4-1 and TRBJ2-1, with 11 bases identical to TRBD1. This CDR3 has 18 amino acids. The V segment lost 6 bases and the J segment 8 bases; nucleotides outside the gene matches: 18. Germline assignment: CDR1 MGHRA and CDR2 YSYEKL. CDR3 in amino acids: CASRSLRPGQGVSHEQFF. The DNA for the CDR3 is TGCGCCAGCAGGTCCCTCAGACCGGGACAGGGGGTATCGCATGAGCAGTTCTTC.

The chain has TRBV19 and TRBJ2-7; D remains ambiguous. CDR1 is LNHDA, CDR2 SQIVND, per germline (reference sequence). V was shortened by 4 bases and J by 0 bases, with 10 bases between the two germline ends. The CDR3 is 14 amino acids. This CDR3 is CASSTSMGSYEQYF. In DNA form, the CDR3 reads TGTGCCAGTAGTACGTCAATGGGCTCCTACGAGCAGTACTTC.

The chain joins TRBV6-1 to TRBJ2-6; D call uncertain. The CDR3 is 14 amino acids. V gave up 6 bases and J gave up 0 bases, with 6 bases separating them. From germline, CDR1 is MNHNS and CDR2 SASEGT. For the CDR3, the DNA is TGTGCCAGCAGATATACCTCTGGGGCCAACGTCCTGACTTTC. This codes for CASRYTSGANVLTF.

There are a few counts of this clone. The chain carries TRBV19 and TRBJ1-1, with 7 bases matching TRBD1. V was pared by 10 bases and J by 6 bases, with 11 bases of the junction left unmatched. CDR1 and CDR2 (germline): LNHDA, SQIVND (reference sequence). The CDR3 is made up of 13 amino acids. The CDR3, as DNA: TGTGCCATCCCCCAGGGGGGCAAGGCTGAAGCTTTCTTT. This sequence encodes CAIPQGGKAEAFF. Variable domain in full (rest from reference TRBV19 and TRBJ1-1): DGGITQSPKYLFRKEGQNVTLSCEQNLNHDAMYWYRQDPGQGLRLIYYSQIVNDFQKGDIAEGYSVSREKKESFPLTVTSAQKNPTAFYLCAIPQGGKAEAFFGQGTRLTVV.

Concerning this clone: The sample contains more than one DNA sequence encoding this CDR3. This chain joins TRBV5-4 and TRBJ2-3, with D uncertain. The V and J ends lost 3 bases and 2 bases respectively, with 4 bases between them. Germline CDR1 reads SGHNT; CDR2 reads YYREEE (reference sequence). The CDR3 length is 12 residues. This CDR3 reads CASSWTTDTQYF. The CDR3 DNA sequence: TGTGCCAGCAGCTGGACCACAGATACGCAGTATTTT. Variable domain in full (rest from reference TRBV5-4 and TRBJ2-3): ETGVTQSPTHLIKTRGQQVTLRCSSQSGHNTVSWYQQALGQGPQFIFQYYREEENGRGNFPPRFSGLQFPNYSSELNVNALELDDSALYLCASSWTTDTQYFGPGTRLTVL.

This clone appeared a few times. The J gene is TRBJ2-7, the V gene TRBV18; D ambiguous. Germline CDR1 and CDR2: KGHSH and LQKENI. The CDR3 is 12 residues long. Trimming removed 3 bases from V and 5 bases from J, with 8 bases in between. As DNA, the CDR3 is TGTGCCAGCTCACCGCAAAGAGACGAGCAGTACTTC. This translates into CASSPQRDEQYF.

The chain employs TRBV28 and TRBJ2-3; 11 nucleotides agree with TRBD1. This CDR3 region has 16 residues. J lost 5 bases, V lost 2 bases, and 6 bases had no gene match. Germline V gives CDR1 MDHEN, CDR2 SYDVKM. The CDR3 nucleotides are TGTGCCAGCAGTTTAGGGGGGACAGGGGGGTTAGATACGCAGTATTTT. It specifies CASSLGGTGGLDTQYF. The full variable domain, rest sourced from reference TRBV28 and TRBJ2-3, is DVKVTQSSRYLVKRTGEKVFLECVQDMDHENMFWYRQDPGLGLRLIYFSYDVKMKEKGDIPEGYSVSREKKERFSLILESASTNQTSMYLCASSLGGTGGLDTQYFGPGTRLTVL.

The chain joins TRBV11-2 to TRBJ2-7; maybe TRBD1 (6 bases). The CDR3 covers 15 residues. The germline CDR1 and CDR2 sequences are SGHAT and FQNNGV. V shed 0 bases and J shed 6 bases, with 15 bases lying between them. In DNA, the CDR3 is TGTGCCAGCAGCTTAGAAGGGTACAGGGTGGGCGAGCAGTACTTC. It encodes CASSLEGYRVGEQYF.

The rearrangement joins TRBV10-3 to TRBJ2-3, with D perhaps matching TRBD2 (6 bases). The CDR3 is 17 amino acids. Germline CDR1 ENHRY, CDR2 SYGVKD. The V end was cut by 3 bases, the J end by 0 bases, with 16 bases between. DNA of the CDR3: TGTGCCATCAGTGAAAACCGGGAGAGCGCTAGCACAGATACGCAGTATTTT. Translated, it gives CAISENRESASTDTQYF.

This clone was observed at least ten times. The rearrangement joins TRBV14 to TRBJ2-1; a possible D gene is TRBD1 (5 bases). Per the germline V gene, CDR1 is SGHDN and CDR2 is FVKESK. V was shortened by 2 bases and J by 2 bases, with 10 bases between the two germline ends. This CDR3 has 15 amino acids. The CDR3 bases are TGTGCCAGCAGCCAACAGGGTTGGACCTACAATGAGCAGTTCTTC. This translates into CASSQQGWTYNEQFF. Full variable domain (rest looked up from reference TRBV14 and TRBJ2-1): EAGVTQFPSHSVIEKGQTVTLRCDPISGHDNLYWYRRVMGKEIKFLLHFVKESKQDESGMPNNRFLAERTGGTYSTLKVQPAELEDSGVYFCASSQQGWTYNEQFFGPGTRLTVL.

V usage is TRBV4-1 and J usage is TRBJ2-1, with a weak D call TRBD1 (5 bases). The CDR3 spans 15 residues. Looked up from germline, CDR1 is MGHRA and CDR2 is YSYEKL. V lost 3 bases, J lost 8 bases, and 17 bases lay in between. The CDR3 region has the DNA TGCGCCAGCAGCCACAGGGAACTGATGGGCGATGAGCAGTTCTTC. Protein: CASSHRELMGDEQFF.

The chain is built from TRBV10-1 and TRBJ1-5, with D possibly matching TRBD1 (6 bases). In germline, CDR1 is WNHNN, CDR2 SYGVQD (reference sequence). The V end was cut by 6 bases, the J end by 7 bases, with 13 bases between. The CDR3 is 13 residues long. In DNA form, the CDR3 reads TGCGCCAGCAGCCTGGACAGAGGCCAGCCCCAGCATTTT. Protein: CASSLDRGQPQHF.

The V gene is TRBV29-1, the J gene TRBJ2-7, with 8 bases aligning to TRBD2. Germline V gene lookup returns CDR1 SQVTM and CDR2 ANQGSEA. With V trimmed by 7 bases and J by 7 bases, 12 bases remained unmatched. CDR3 length: 13 residues. CDR3 residues: CSAGLAPSREQYF. DNA for the CDR3: TGCAGCGCCGGACTAGCTCCTTCTCGGGAGCAGTACTTC.

About this clone: The identical CDR3 is also encoded by other nucleotide sequences in the sample. This chain joins TRBV2 and TRBJ1-5; D remains unclear. Germline loops: CDR1 SNHLY, CDR2 FYNNEI. This CDR3 has 12 amino acids. V lost 6 bases and J 3 bases, leaving 6 bases between the germline ends. The CDR3, as DNA: TGTGCCAGCAGGGGGTTCAATCAGCCCCAGCATTTT. This gives the protein CASRGFNQPQHF.